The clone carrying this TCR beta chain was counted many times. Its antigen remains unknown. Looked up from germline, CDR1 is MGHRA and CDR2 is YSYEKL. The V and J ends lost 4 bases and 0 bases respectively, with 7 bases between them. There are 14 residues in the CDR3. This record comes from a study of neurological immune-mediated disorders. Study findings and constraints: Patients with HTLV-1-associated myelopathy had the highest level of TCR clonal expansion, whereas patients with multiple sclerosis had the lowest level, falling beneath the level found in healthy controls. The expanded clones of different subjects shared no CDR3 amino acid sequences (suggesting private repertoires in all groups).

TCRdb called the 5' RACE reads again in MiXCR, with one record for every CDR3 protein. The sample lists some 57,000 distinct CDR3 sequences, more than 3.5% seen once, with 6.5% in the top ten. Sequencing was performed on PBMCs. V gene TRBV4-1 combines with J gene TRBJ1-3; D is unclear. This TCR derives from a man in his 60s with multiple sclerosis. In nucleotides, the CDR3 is TGCGCCAGCAGCCGTGAGAGCTCTGGAAACACCATATATTTT. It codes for CASSRESSGNTIYF.